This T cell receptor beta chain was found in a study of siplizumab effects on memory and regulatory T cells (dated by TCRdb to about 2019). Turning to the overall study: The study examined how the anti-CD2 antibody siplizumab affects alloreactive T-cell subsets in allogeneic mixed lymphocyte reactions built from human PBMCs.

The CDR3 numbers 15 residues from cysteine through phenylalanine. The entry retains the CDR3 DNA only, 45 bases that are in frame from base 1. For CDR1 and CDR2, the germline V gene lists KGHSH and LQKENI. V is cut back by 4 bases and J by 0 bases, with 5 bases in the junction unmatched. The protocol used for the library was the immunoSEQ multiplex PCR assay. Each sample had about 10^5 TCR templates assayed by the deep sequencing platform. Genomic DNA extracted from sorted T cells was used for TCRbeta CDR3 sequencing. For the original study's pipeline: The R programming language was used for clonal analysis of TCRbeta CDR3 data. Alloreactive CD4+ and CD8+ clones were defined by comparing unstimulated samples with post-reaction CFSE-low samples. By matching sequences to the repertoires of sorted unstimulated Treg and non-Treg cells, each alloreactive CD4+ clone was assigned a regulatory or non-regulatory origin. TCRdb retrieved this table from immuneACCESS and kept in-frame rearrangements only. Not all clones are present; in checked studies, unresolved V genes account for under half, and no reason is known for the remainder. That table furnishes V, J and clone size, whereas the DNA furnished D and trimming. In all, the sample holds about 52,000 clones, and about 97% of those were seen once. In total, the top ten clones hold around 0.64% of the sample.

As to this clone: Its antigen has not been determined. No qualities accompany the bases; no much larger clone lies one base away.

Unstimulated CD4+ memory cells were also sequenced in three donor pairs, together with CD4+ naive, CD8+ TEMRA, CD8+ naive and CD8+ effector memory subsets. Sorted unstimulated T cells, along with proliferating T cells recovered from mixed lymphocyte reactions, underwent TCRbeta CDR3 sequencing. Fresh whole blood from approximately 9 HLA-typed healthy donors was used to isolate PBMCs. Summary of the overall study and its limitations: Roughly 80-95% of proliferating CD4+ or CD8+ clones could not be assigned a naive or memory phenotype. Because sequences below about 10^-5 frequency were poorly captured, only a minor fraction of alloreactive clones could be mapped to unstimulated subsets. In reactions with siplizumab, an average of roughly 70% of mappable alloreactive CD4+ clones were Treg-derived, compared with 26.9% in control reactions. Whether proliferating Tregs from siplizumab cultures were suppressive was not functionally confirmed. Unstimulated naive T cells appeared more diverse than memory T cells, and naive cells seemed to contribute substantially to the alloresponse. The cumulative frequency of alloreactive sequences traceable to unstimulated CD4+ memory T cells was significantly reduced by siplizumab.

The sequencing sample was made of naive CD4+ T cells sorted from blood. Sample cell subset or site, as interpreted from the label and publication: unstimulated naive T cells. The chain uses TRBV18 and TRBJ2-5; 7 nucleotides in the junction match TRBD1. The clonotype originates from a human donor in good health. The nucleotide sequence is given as TGTGCCAGCTCACTAACCGGGACAGACCAAGAGACCCAGTACTTC. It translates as CASSLTGTDQETQYF.